These 10 T cell receptor beta chains were sequenced from one sample in a study of T cell responses to AZD1222 COVID-19 vaccine. Libraries were prepared by immunoSEQ multiplex PCR; TCRdb keeps only in-frame clonotypes and omits some of them. This sample carries fewer than 110,000 clones, less than 95% of them seen once, and the ten largest clones take about 4.8%. The specimen comprised peripheral blood, sampled on day 0 of AZD1222 vaccination. The receptors come from an adult in good health.

This chain uses TRBV7-2 with TRBJ2-3; no clear D. V dropped 7 bases and J dropped 3 bases, with 20 bases sitting between them. Germline assignment: CDR1 SGHTA and CDR2 FQGNSA. The CDR3 is 16 amino acids. The CDR3 DNA reads TGTGCCAGCATCAAGGCGGTACGATCCCGAACAGATACGCAGTATTTT. Protein: CASIKAVRSRTDTQYF.

The rearrangement joins TRBV9 to TRBJ2-7, with 9 bases that match TRBD2. Trimming at V came to 0 bases and at J to 3 bases, leaving 4 bases not matched to a gene. CDR1 and CDR2 from the germline V gene are SGDLS and YYNGEE. The CDR3 is 15 amino acids. The CDR3 nucleotides are TGTGCCAGCAGCGTAGCAGCGGGGGGCGGCTACGAGCAGTACTTC. As protein: CASSVAAGGGYEQYF.

This chain joins TRBV21-1 and TRBJ1-2. TRBV21-1 is designated a pseudogene. CDR3 length: 12 amino acids. CDR3 sequence (DNA): TGTGCCAGCAGCAATCCCAACTATGGCTACACCTTC. Protein sequence: CASSNPNYGYTF.

This rearrangement joins TRBV6-6 to TRBJ2-7, with D possibly matching TRBD2 (5 bases). Germline CDR1 and CDR2: MNHNY and SVGAGI (reference sequence). V shed 5 bases and J shed 1 base, with 15 bases lying between them. CDR3 size: 15 residues. The CDR3 DNA reads as TGTGCCAGCAGTCGAAAACCGGGCGGGTCCTACGAGCAGTACTTC. Protein sequence: CASSRKPGGSYEQYF.

This clone appeared once. V usage is TRBV5-1 and J usage is TRBJ2-5; D gene ambiguous. CDR1 SGHRS and CDR2 YFSETQ come from the germline V gene. V shed 5 bases and J shed 4 bases, with 12 bases lying between them. The CDR3 length is 13 residues. CDR3 DNA: TGCGCCAGCAGTCAAGTGTACCGAGAGACCCAGTACTTC. Protein product: CASSQVYRETQYF.

This clone was detected once. The chain links TRBV15 to TRBJ2-2; D call uncertain. With 1 base removed from V and 5 bases from J, the gap between germline ends came to 2 bases. This CDR3 spans 12 amino acids. The germline V gene has CDR1 LNHNV and CDR2 YYDKDF (reference sequence). CDR3 bases: TGTGCCACCAGCAGAGTTACCGGGGAGCTGTTTTTT. Protein: CATSRVTGELFF.

The chain carries TRBV19 and TRBJ1-5; no clear D. Germline V gene sequence: CDR1 LNHDA, CDR2 SQIVND (reference sequence). V lost 3 bases, J lost 2 bases, and 11 bases lay in between. The CDR3 consists of 15 residues. The CDR3 sequence is CASSIQWIRNQPQHF. The CDR3 bases are TGTGCCAGTAGTATCCAGTGGATCCGCAATCAGCCCCAGCATTTT.

The gene calls are TRBV10-1 and TRBJ2-2; no clear D gene. The ends were cut back, 3 bases at V and 2 bases at J, with 4 bases in the middle. Per germline, CDR1 WNHNN and CDR2 SYGVQD (reference sequence). This CDR3 contains 13 residues. The CDR3 spells CASSDQNTGELFF. DNA of the CDR3: TGCGCCAGCAGTGATCAAAACACCGGGGAGCTGTTTTTT.

This chain uses TRBV10-1 with TRBJ2-3, with 9 bases matching TRBD2. The germline gives CDR1 WNHNN, CDR2 SYGVQD (reference sequence). The CDR3 sequence is 17 residues long. The ends lost 0 bases at V and 5 bases at J; junction bases unmatched: 9. This CDR3 reads CASSESVSSGVLDTQYF. For the CDR3, the DNA is TGCGCCAGCAGTGAGTCGGTTTCTAGCGGGGTTTTAGATACGCAGTATTTT.

The V gene is TRBV19, the J gene TRBJ1-6; D unresolved. Germline V gives CDR1 LNHDA, CDR2 SQIVND (reference sequence). V was trimmed by 5 bases and J by 9 bases, leaving 8 bases between them. The CDR3 totals 12 residues. The CDR3 sequence is CASSSPSSPLHF. CDR3 DNA sequence: TGTGCCAGTAGTTCCCCGAGTTCACCCCTCCACTTT. The full variable domain, rest sourced from reference TRBV19 and TRBJ1-6, is DGGITQSPKYLFRKEGQNVTLSCEQNLNHDAMYWYRQDPGQGLRLIYYSQIVNDFQKGDIAEGYSVSREKKESFPLTVTSAQKNPTAFYLCASSSPSSPLHFGNGTRLTVT.